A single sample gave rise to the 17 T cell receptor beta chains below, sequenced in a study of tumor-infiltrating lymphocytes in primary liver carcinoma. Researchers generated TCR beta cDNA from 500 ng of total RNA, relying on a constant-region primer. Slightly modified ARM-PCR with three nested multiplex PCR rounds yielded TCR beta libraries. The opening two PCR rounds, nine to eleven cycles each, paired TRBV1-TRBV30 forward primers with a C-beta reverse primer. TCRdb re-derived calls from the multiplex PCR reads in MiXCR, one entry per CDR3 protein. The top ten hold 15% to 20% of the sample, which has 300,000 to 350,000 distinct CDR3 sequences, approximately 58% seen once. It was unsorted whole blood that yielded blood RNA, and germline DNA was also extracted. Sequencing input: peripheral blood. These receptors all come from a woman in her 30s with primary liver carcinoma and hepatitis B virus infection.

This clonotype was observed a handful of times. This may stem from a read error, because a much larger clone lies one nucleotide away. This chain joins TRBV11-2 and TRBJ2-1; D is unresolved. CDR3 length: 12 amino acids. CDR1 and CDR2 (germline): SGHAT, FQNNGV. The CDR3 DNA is TGTGCCAGCAGCTTTGTCCCCGATGAGCAGCTCTTC. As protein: CASSFVPDEQLF.

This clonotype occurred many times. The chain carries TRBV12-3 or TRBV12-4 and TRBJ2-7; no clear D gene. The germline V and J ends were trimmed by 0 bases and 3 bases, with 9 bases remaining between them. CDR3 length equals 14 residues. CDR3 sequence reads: CASSLAGSVYEQYF. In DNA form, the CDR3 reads TGTGCCAGCAGTTTAGCCGGCAGCGTCTACGAGCAGTACTTC.

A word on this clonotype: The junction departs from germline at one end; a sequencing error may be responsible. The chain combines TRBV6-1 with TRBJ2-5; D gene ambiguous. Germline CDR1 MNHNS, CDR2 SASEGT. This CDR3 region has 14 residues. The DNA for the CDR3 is TGTACCAGCACCACGGTTCGCCAGAATGGGACCCAGTACTTC. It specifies CTSTTVRQNGTQYF.

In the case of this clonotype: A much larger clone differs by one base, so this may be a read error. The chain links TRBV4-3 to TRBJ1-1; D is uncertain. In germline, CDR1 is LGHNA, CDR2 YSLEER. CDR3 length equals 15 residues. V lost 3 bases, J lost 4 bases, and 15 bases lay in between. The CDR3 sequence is CASSQGGSLITEAFF. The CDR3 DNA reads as TGCGCCAGCAGCCAGGGCGGCAGCCTGATCACTGAAGCTTTCTTT.

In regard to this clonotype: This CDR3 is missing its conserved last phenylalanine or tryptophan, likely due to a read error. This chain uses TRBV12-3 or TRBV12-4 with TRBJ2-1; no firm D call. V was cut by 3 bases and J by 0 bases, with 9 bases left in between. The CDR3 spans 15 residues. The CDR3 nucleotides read TGTGCCAGCAGTTTGGACGGTAGCTCCTACAATGAGCAGTTCTCC. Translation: CASSLDGSSYNEQFS.

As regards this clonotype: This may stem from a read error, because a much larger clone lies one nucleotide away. The CDR3 sequence is CARRSFPSGLGVDTQYF. The CDR3 coding sequence is TGTGCCCGGCGCAGCTTCCCCTCGGGACTAGGAGTAGATACGCAGTATTTT. V gene TRBV30 combines with J gene TRBJ2-3; the match to TRBD2 covers 8 bases. The germline gives CDR1 GTSNPN, CDR2 SVGIG (reference sequence). The CDR3 consists of 17 residues. J lost 5 bases, V lost 8 bases, and 21 bases had no gene match.

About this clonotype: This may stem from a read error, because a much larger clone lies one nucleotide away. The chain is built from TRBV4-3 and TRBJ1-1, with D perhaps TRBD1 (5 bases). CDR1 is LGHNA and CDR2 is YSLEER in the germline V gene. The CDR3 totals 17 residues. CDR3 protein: CASSNRDGFGGYTEASF. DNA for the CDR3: TGCGCCAGCAGCAACCGGGACGGCTTCGGGGGGTACACTGAAGCTTCCTTT.

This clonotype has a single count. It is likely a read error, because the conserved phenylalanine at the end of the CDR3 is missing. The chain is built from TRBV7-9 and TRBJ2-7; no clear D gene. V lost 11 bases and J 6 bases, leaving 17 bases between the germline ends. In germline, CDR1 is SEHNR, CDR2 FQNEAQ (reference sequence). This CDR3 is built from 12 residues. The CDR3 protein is CACAAEVGEQYS. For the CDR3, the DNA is TGTGCCTGTGCTGCCGAGGTGGGCGAGCAGTACTCC.

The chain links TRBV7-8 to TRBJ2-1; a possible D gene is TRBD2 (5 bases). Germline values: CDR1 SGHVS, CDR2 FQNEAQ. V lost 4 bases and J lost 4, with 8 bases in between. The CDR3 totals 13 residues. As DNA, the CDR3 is TGTGCCAGCAGCTCTGGACTGTACAATGAGCAGTTCTTC. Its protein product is CASSSGLYNEQFF. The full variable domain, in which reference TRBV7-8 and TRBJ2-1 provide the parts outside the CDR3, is GAGVSQSPRYKVAKRGQDVALRCDPISGHVSLFWYQQALGQGPEFLTYFQNEAQLDKSGLPSDRFFAERPEGSVSTLKIQRTQQEDSAVYLCASSSGLYNEQFFGPGTRLTVL.

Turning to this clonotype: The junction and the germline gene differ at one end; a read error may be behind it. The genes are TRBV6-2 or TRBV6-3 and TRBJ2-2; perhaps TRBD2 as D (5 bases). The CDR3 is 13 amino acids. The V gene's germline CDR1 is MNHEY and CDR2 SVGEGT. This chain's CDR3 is CASSYSRSGELFF. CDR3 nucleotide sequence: TGTGCCAGCAGTTACTCGAGGTCCGGGGAGCTGTTCTTT.

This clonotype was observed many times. CDR3 nucleotide sequence: TGTGCCAGCAGCGATCCGGGACAGCGCTACGAGCAGTACTTC. The encoded protein is CASSDPGQRYEQYF. This chain links TRBV11-2 with TRBJ2-7, with 7 nucleotides matching TRBD1. Unmatched junction bases numbered 7, after V lost 5 bases and J lost 3 bases. This CDR3 is built from 14 residues. The V gene's germline CDR1 is SGHAT and CDR2 FQNNGV. Full variable domain (remainder filled in from reference TRBV11-2 and TRBJ2-7): EAGVAQSPRYKIIEKRQSVAFWCNPISGHATLYWYQQILGQGPKLLIQFQNNGVVDDSQLPKDRFSAERLKGVDSTLKIQPAKLEDSAVYLCASSDPGQRYEQYFGPGTRLTVT.

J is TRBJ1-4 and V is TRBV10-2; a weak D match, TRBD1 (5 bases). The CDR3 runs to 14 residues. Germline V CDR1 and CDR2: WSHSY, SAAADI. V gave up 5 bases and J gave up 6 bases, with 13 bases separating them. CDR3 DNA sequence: TGCGCCAGCAGTTGGGACGGACGAGATGAAAAACTGTTTTTT. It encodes CASSWDGRDEKLFF.

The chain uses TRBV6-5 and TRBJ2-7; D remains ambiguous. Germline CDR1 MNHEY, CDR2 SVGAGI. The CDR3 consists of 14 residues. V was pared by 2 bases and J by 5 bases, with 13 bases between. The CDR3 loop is CASSYPRFKNEQYF. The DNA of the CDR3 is TGTGCCAGCAGTTACCCCAGGTTTAAAAACGAGCAGTACTTC.

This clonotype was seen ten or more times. CDR3 nucleotide sequence: TGTGCTAGTGGGGGAACAGGGCTCCCCTACGAGCAGTACTTC. This encodes CASGGTGLPYEQYF. The chain recombines TRBV12-5 with TRBJ2-7; tentatively, D is TRBD1 (6 bases). CDR1 is LGHNT and CDR2 is FRNRAP in the germline V gene. V lost 6 bases and J 2 bases, leaving 14 bases between the germline ends. This CDR3 is 14 amino acids long. Full variable domain (rest looked up from reference TRBV12-5 and TRBJ2-7): DARVTQTPRHKVTEMGQEVTMRCQPILGHNTVFWYRQTMMQGLELLAYFRNRAPLDDSGMPKDRFSAEMPDATLATLKIQPSEPRDSAVYFCASGGTGLPYEQYFGPGTRLTVT.

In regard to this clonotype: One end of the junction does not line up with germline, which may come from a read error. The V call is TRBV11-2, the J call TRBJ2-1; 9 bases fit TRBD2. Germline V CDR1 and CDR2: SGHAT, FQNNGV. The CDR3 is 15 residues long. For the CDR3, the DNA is TGTGCCAACAGCTTAAGGACTAGCGTGGATAATGAGCAGTTCTTC. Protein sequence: CANSLRTSVDNEQFF.

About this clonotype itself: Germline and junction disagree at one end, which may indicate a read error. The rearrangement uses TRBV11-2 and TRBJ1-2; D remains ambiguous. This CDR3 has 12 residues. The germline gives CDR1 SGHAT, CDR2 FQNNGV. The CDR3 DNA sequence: TGTGCCAGCAGGGTTCTGTCCTATGGCTACACCTTT. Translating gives CASRVLSYGYTF.

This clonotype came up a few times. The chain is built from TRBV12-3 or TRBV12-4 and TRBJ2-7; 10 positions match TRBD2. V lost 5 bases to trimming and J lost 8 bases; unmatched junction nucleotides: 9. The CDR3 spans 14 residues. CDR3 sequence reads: CASSHIAGGGKQYF. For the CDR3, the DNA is TGTGCCAGCAGTCACATAGCGGGAGGCGGTAAGCAGTACTTC.